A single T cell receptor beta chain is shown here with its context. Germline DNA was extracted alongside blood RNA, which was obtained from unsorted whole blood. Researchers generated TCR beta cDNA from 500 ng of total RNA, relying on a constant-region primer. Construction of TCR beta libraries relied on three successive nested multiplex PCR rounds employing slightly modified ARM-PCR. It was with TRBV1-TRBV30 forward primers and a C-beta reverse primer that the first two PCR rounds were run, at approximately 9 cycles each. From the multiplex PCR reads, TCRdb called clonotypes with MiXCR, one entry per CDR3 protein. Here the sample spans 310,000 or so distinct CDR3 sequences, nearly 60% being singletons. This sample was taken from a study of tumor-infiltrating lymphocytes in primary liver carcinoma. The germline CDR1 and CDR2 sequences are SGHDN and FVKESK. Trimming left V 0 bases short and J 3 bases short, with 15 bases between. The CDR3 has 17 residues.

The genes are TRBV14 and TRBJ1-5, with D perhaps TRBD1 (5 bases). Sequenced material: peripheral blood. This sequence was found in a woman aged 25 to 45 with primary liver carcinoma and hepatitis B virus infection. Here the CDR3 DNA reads TGTGCCAGCAGCCAAGATAGCGGGGCGGGAAACAATCAGCCCCAGCATTTT. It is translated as CASSQDSGAGNNQPQHF.